The 18 T cell receptor beta chains given below trace back to one sample, sequenced in a study of blood T cells in healthy people across ages. Combining a sample-barcoded 5' primer with a J-beta primer mix, a second PCR ran for roughly 7 to 12 cycles. MiXCR, run by TCRdb on the 5' RACE reads, gives a single entry per CDR3 protein. The sample carries about 1.1 million distinct CDR3 sequences, around two fifths recorded once. The sample taken for sequencing was blood. All receptors derive from a man aged 18 to 35 in good health.

The chain is built from TRBV7-8 and TRBJ1-2; possibly TRBD1 for D (5 bases). CDR1 and CDR2 (germline): SGHVS, FQNEAQ. The CDR3 is made up of 16 amino acids. Between the trimmed V and J ends, which lost 0 bases and 0 bases, there was a span of 11 bases. DNA for the CDR3: TGTGCCAGCAGCTTAGCGGGGACGGTAGCTAACTATGGCTACACCTTC. This translates into CASSLAGTVANYGYTF.

J is TRBJ1-1 and V is TRBV4-3; the D is unclear. V lost 4 bases, J lost 3 bases, and 9 bases lay in between. Per the germline V gene, CDR1 is LGHNA and CDR2 is YSLEER. The CDR3 is 13 residues long. CDR3 nucleotides: TGCGCCAGCAGCCCGAACAGACACACTGAAGCTTTCTTT. Protein sequence: CASSPNRHTEAFF.

The rearrangement uses TRBV6-5 and TRBJ2-1; 8 nucleotides align to TRBD2. Germline CDR1 MNHEY, CDR2 SVGAGI. The CDR3 is 14 residues long. Trimming took 6 bases from V and 0 from J; bases not matched to a gene: 1. The CDR3 protein is CASRRGVSYNEQFF. CDR3 nucleotide sequence: TGTGCCAGCAGGCGGGGGGTCTCCTACAATGAGCAGTTCTTC.

V is TRBV25-1 and J is TRBJ1-2; D possibly corresponds to TRBD1 (5 bases). There are 14 residues in the CDR3. V was trimmed by 4 bases and J by 4 bases, leaving 13 bases between them. Germline V gene sequence: CDR1 MGHDK, CDR2 SYGVNS. The CDR3 spells CASSGGLQGYGYTF. For the CDR3, the DNA is TGTGCCAGCAGTGGGGGACTTCAAGGCTATGGCTACACCTTC.

V is TRBV5-1 and J is TRBJ1-4, with a possible D match to TRBD1 (6 bases). There are 15 residues in the CDR3. From germline, CDR1 is SGHRS and CDR2 YFSETQ. Trimming left V 0 bases short and J 5 bases short, with 11 bases between. The CDR3, as DNA: TGCGCCAGCAGCTTGGATGGACAGAGAAATGAAAAACTGTTTTTT. Its protein product is CASSLDGQRNEKLFF.

The rearrangement links TRBV15 to TRBJ1-2, with D unclear. The CDR3 contains 15 residues. V was cut by 1 base and J by 0 bases, with 9 bases left in between. Germline lookup yields CDR1 LNHNV and CDR2 YYDKDF (reference sequence). CDR3 residues: CATSRVGQTNYGYTF. The CDR3 DNA reads as TGTGCCACCAGCAGAGTGGGTCAAACTAACTATGGCTACACCTTC.

The rearrangement links TRBV6-6 to TRBJ1-1; D not certain. Trimming took 2 bases from V and 11 from J, leaving 27 bases between them. The CDR3 consists of 17 residues. Germline CDR1 reads MNHNY; CDR2 reads SVGAGI (reference sequence). CDR3 sequence reads: CASSYIGEDDTAPGAFF. CDR3 nucleotide sequence: TGTGCCAGCAGTTACATCGGTGAGGACGACACGGCTCCCGGGGCTTTCTTT.

The chain has TRBV3-1 and TRBJ2-1, with D tentatively TRBD1 or TRBD2 (6 bases each). The CDR3 length is 15 residues. The ends were cut back, 4 bases at V and 8 bases at J, with 18 bases in the middle. Germline-derived CDR1 and CDR2 are LGHDT and YNNKEL (reference sequence). The CDR3 bases are TGTGCCAGCAGCCCATCAGGGGACTCCCGCGATGAGCAGTTCTTC. Amino acid sequence: CASSPSGDSRDEQFF.

The chain is built from TRBV18 and TRBJ1-1; D unclear. The CDR3 consists of 12 residues. Trimming removed 1 base from V and 7 bases from J, with 7 bases in between. Germline CDR1 KGHSH, CDR2 LQKENI. This chain's CDR3 is CASSPREGEAFF. DNA of the CDR3: TGTGCCAGCTCACCACGAGAGGGTGAAGCTTTCTTT.

This clonotype has just a few counts. The chain recombines TRBV10-3 with TRBJ1-4; no clear D gene. Trimming stripped 0 bases from V and 4 bases from J, with 9 bases between. Looked up from germline, CDR1 is ENHRY and CDR2 is SYGVKD. The CDR3 sequence is 15 residues long. CDR3 sequence reads: CAISESGKINEKLFF. In nucleotides, the CDR3 is TGTGCCATCAGTGAGTCAGGGAAGATTAATGAAAAACTGTTTTTT.

This clonotype was seen a few times. The chain couples TRBV19 to TRBJ2-1; no clear D gene. V was trimmed by 3 bases and J by 0 bases, leaving 6 bases between them. CDR3 length equals 14 residues. Germline V gives CDR1 LNHDA, CDR2 SQIVND (reference sequence). The CDR3 sequence: CASSIQSSYNEQFF. The CDR3 DNA sequence: TGTGCCAGTAGTATCCAGAGCTCCTACAATGAGCAGTTCTTC.

The count of this clonotype is one. The genes are TRBV27 and TRBJ2-5, with 8 positions matching TRBD2. Per the germline V gene, CDR1 is MNHEY and CDR2 is SMNVEV (reference sequence). With 5 bases clipped from V and 5 bases from J, the junction kept 13 bases outside the gene matches. This CDR3 comprises 16 residues. The CDR3 reads CASSPGVAGHGETQYF. CDR3 nucleotides: TGTGCCAGCAGTCCCGGAGTAGCGGGACACGGGGAGACCCAGTACTTC.

The rearrangement joins TRBV24-1 to TRBJ2-2, with no clear D. Trimming stripped 0 bases from V and 1 base from J, with 11 bases between. The germline V gene has CDR1 KGHDR and CDR2 SFDVKD. CDR3 length: 17 amino acids. The CDR3 DNA is TGTGCCACCAGTGATTTGTATGAAGAGAGGAACACCGGGGAGCTGTTTTTT. This codes for CATSDLYEERNTGELFF.

V and J are TRBV29-1 and TRBJ1-1; D may be TRBD1 (6 bases). Germline CDR1 reads SQVTM; CDR2 reads ANQGSEA. V lost 5 bases and J 1 base, leaving 14 bases between the germline ends. The CDR3 has 14 amino acids. CDR3 sequence (DNA): TGCAGCGTTCGGCCCCGAGGGGGGAACACTGAAGCTTTCTTT. Its protein is CSVRPRGGNTEAFF.

The V gene is TRBV2, the J gene TRBJ2-3, with a tentative D call TRBD1 (5 bases). This CDR3 comprises 14 residues. In germline, CDR1 is SNHLY, CDR2 FYNNEI. Trimming shortened V by 3 bases and J by 1 base, and 8 bases separated the two germline ends. The CDR3 spells CASSENRRTDTQYF. In DNA, the CDR3 is TGTGCCAGCAGTGAGAACAGGCGCACAGATACGCAGTATTTT.

With respect to this clonotype: An end of the junction does not agree with germline; a read error may underlie this. The chain recombines TRBV5-5 with TRBJ1-4; 7 bases line up with TRBD1. Germline V gene lookup returns CDR1 SGHKS and CDR2 YYEKEE (reference sequence). CDR3 size: 15 residues. The CDR3: CASSQTGRTNENLFF. The CDR3 nucleotides read TGTGCCAGCAGCCAGACAGGGCGAACTAATGAAAACCTGTTTTTT.

The chain employs TRBV4-3 and TRBJ2-7; D remains ambiguous. The V gene's germline CDR1 is LGHNA and CDR2 YSLEER. CDR3 length: 16 residues. Trimming left V 0 bases short and J 0 bases short, with 12 bases between. CDR3 amino acids: CASSQDDASSSYEQYF. In nucleotides, the CDR3 is TGCGCCAGCAGCCAAGATGATGCCTCGAGCTCCTACGAGCAGTACTTC.

In this sample, this clonotype turned up many times. The rearrangement links TRBV4-1 to TRBJ1-5, with D perhaps TRBD1 (5 bases). V gave up 0 bases and J gave up 7 bases, with 16 bases separating them. The CDR3 is made up of 16 amino acids. Germline V gene lookup returns CDR1 MGHRA and CDR2 YSYEKL. The CDR3 sequence: CASSQDGTYQKQPQHF. CDR3 coding DNA: TGCGCCAGCAGCCAAGACGGGACGTATCAGAAACAGCCCCAGCATTTT.